Below, 32 T cell receptor beta chains from the same sample are listed, as sequenced in a study of blood T cells in healthy people across ages (dated by TCRdb to about 2015). Library preparation was by 5' RACE. The instrument given in TCRdb is Illumina HiSeq 2500. A second roughly 6 to 11 cycle PCR used a sample-barcoded 5' primer and a J-beta primer mix. TCRdb ran its own pipeline on the public reads, namely fastp trimming at Q25 and MiXCR clone calling, and kept in-frame beta chains. CDR3 protein sequences are deduplicated, and each keeps its most common genes and DNA. Within this sample are roughly 930,000 distinct CDR3 sequences, with 45% to 50% of them counted one time only. The top ten constitute over 10% of the sample. Sample: blood. These TCRs come from a man aged 25 to 40 in good health.

This sequence joins TRBV27 and TRBJ2-5; D ambiguous. The DNA end lines up better with TRBJ2-7; the J call may be wrong. The CDR3 is 14 residues long. Germline V gene sequence: CDR1 MNHEY, CDR2 SMNVEV (reference sequence). CDR3 region: CASSYGQDGYEQYF. The CDR3 coding sequence is TGTGCCAGCAGTTACGGGCAGGACGGATACGAGCAGTACTTC.

V gene TRBV12-3 or TRBV12-4 combines with J gene TRBJ2-3; TRBD1 agrees at 7 bases. With 1 base clipped from V and 3 bases from J, the junction kept 7 bases outside the gene matches. This CDR3 contains 16 residues. The CDR3 sequence: CASSLDRQGGTDTQYF. CDR3 bases: TGTGCCAGCAGTTTAGATAGACAGGGTGGAACAGATACGCAGTATTTT.

In this sample, this clonotype turned up a few times. The rearrangement joins TRBV4-2 to TRBJ2-7; D remains ambiguous. Trimming removed 0 bases at V and 4 bases at J, with 10 bases between. This CDR3 is built from 14 residues. Germline V gene data show CDR1 as LGHNA and CDR2 as YNFKEQ. The CDR3: CASSQDPSLYEQYF. The CDR3 bases are TGTGCCAGCAGCCAAGATCCGTCCTTATACGAGCAGTACTTC.

This clonotype was observed a few times. The CDR3 spells CASSLASGLAMETQYF. The CDR3 region has the DNA TGTGCCAGCAGCCTAGCCTCGGGACTAGCTATGGAGACCCAGTACTTC. The chain joins TRBV4-2 to TRBJ2-5; 9 bases fit TRBD2. J gave up 5 bases and V 4 bases, and 11 bases lay outside the gene matches. Looked up from germline, CDR1 is LGHNA and CDR2 is YNFKEQ. This CDR3 has 16 amino acids.

This clonotype was seen only a few times. The chain joins TRBV4-1 to TRBJ1-6; tentative D call: TRBD1 (6 bases). The CDR3 runs to 13 residues. CDR1 is MGHRA and CDR2 is YSYEKL in the germline V gene. The V end was cut by 4 bases, the J end by 10 bases, with 11 bases between. CDR3 nucleotides: TGCGCCAGCAGCCTCGCGGACAGCTCACCCCTCCACTTT. Residues: CASSLADSSPLHF.

The gene calls are TRBV4-2 and TRBJ2-7; the match to TRBD1 covers 9 bases. Looked up from germline, CDR1 is LGHNA and CDR2 is YNFKEQ. J gave up 1 base and V 3 bases, and 7 bases lay outside the gene matches. This CDR3 is built from 16 residues. CDR3 DNA: TGTGCCAGCAGCCAGGGCGGACAGGGGACTTCCTACGAGCAGTACTTC. The encoded protein is CASSQGGQGTSYEQYF.

CDR3 in DNA: TGCGCCAGCAGCTTGAGTTTGGACACCGGGGAGCTGTTTTTT. Translated: CASSLSLDTGELFF. The rearrangement joins TRBV5-1 to TRBJ2-2, with D hard to call. Germline CDR1 is SGHRS and CDR2 is YFSETQ. Trimming left V 1 base short and J 3 bases short, with 7 bases between. There are 14 residues in the CDR3.

This clonotype was detected only a few times. This chain connects TRBV20-1 to TRBJ2-7; D is possibly TRBD2 (6 bases). V lost 3 bases to trimming and J lost 4 bases, with 16 bases between them. Germline V lookup: CDR1 DFQATT, CDR2 SNEGSKA (reference sequence). CDR3 length equals 14 residues. The CDR3 sequence: CSASIPGLMYEQYF. DNA for the CDR3: TGCAGTGCTAGTATACCGGGACTTATGTACGAGCAGTACTTC.

This clonotype has just a few counts. The chain recombines TRBV18 with TRBJ1-6; D is unresolved. V lost 0 bases and J 7 bases, leaving 10 bases between the germline ends. Germline loops: CDR1 KGHSH, CDR2 LQKENI. CDR3 size: 15 residues. The CDR3 nucleotides read TGTGCCAGCTCACCACCGAGTCTGATAAATTCACCCCTCCACTTT. This encodes CASSPPSLINSPLHF. Using reference TRBV18 and TRBJ1-6 for the parts outside the CDR3, the full variable domain is NAGVMQNPRHLVRRRGQEARLRCSPMKGHSHVYWYRQLPEEGLKFMVYLQKENIIDESGMPKERFSAEFPKEGPSILRIQQVVRGDSAAYFCASSPPSLINSPLHFGNGTRLTVT.

The rearrangement links TRBV24-1 to TRBJ2-5; a weak D match, TRBD1 (6 bases). This CDR3 spans 15 amino acids. Germline V gives CDR1 KGHDR, CDR2 SFDVKD. V was shortened by 0 bases and J by 4 bases, with 11 bases between the two germline ends. The CDR3 bases are TGTGCCACCAGTGATTTGCGCAGGGGCGGAGAGACCCAGTACTTC. Translated, it gives CATSDLRRGGETQYF.

This chain joins TRBV20-1 and TRBJ2-1; D unresolved. This CDR3 comprises 15 residues. The germline V gene has CDR1 DFQATT and CDR2 SNEGSKA (reference sequence). The germline V and J ends were trimmed by 3 bases and 5 bases, with 17 bases remaining between them. CDR3 DNA sequence: TGCAGTGCTAGCATAAGGGTTCCCGCGGACAATGAGCAGTTCTTC. Encoded protein: CSASIRVPADNEQFF.

The sample holds one count of this clonotype. The V gene is TRBV5-1, the J gene TRBJ2-1; D is unresolved. The CDR3 sequence is 13 residues long. Trimming took 0 bases from V and 6 from J, leaving 7 bases between them. Germline CDR1 and CDR2: SGHRS and YFSETQ. In DNA, the CDR3 is TGCGCCAGCAGCTTGGACAGTAGCAATGAGCAGTTCTTC. Residues: CASSLDSSNEQFF.

The chain joins TRBV28 to TRBJ1-2, with 9 nucleotides matching TRBD1. With V trimmed by 2 bases and J by 9 bases, 10 bases remained unmatched. The CDR3 has 15 amino acids. Germline V gene lookup returns CDR1 MDHEN and CDR2 SYDVKM. The CDR3 DNA follows: TGTGCCAGCAGTTTACCTAATCTGGGACAGGGAAGCTACACCTTC. Its protein is CASSLPNLGQGSYTF.

The rearrangement links TRBV7-7 to TRBJ2-5; possibly TRBD2 for D (7 bases). The CDR3 runs 12 residues. Germline V lookup: CDR1 SSHAT, CDR2 FNYEAQ (reference sequence). CDR3 coding DNA: TGTGCGACACAGCCTGGGGGGGGCGAGGCGTACTTC. This translates into CATQPGGGEAYF.

With respect to this clonotype: A read error may produce the germline difference seen at one junction end. The V and J genes are TRBV20-1 and TRBJ2-5, with D hard to call. CDR3 size: 11 residues. From germline, CDR1 is DFQATT and CDR2 SNEGSKA (reference sequence). In DNA form, the CDR3 reads TGCAGGGCTAGTGAGGAAGAGACCCAGTACTTC. This translates into CRASEEETQYF.

The chain couples TRBV27 to TRBJ2-7, with D unresolved. CDR1 is MNHEY and CDR2 is SMNVEV in the germline V gene (reference sequence). The V gene lost 5 bases and the J gene lost 1 base, with 9 bases spanning the gap. The CDR3 covers 13 residues. The CDR3 DNA follows: TGTGCCAGCAGTGTCCACGGATCCTACGAGCAGTACTTC. This sequence encodes CASSVHGSYEQYF.

This clonotype has more than one count but fewer than ten. The J gene is TRBJ2-1, the V gene TRBV29-1; 11 nucleotides align to TRBD1. CDR1 is SQVTM, CDR2 ANQGSEA, per germline. The V segment lost 7 bases and the J segment 6 bases; nucleotides outside the gene matches: 8. The CDR3 runs 14 residues. The CDR3: CSDYGGQGGNEQFF. DNA of the CDR3: TGCAGCGACTACGGGGGACAGGGGGGCAATGAGCAGTTCTTC.

This clonotype was detected a few times. CDR3 protein: CAIRAINGSGANVLTF. The CDR3 DNA follows: TGTGCCATCAGGGCCATCAATGGCTCTGGGGCCAACGTCCTGACTTTC. This chain uses TRBV10-3 with TRBJ2-6; D uncertain. Germline V lookup: CDR1 ENHRY, CDR2 SYGVKD. V dropped 6 bases and J dropped 0 bases, with 12 bases sitting between them. The CDR3 is 16 residues long.

This rearrangement joins TRBV7-8 to TRBJ1-1, with D unresolved. The CDR3 spans 16 residues. The V gene's germline CDR1 is SGHVS and CDR2 FQNEAQ. V lost 4 bases and J 10 bases, leaving 25 bases between the germline ends. The CDR3 loop reads CASSSDRGLSSARAFF. The CDR3 DNA reads TGTGCCAGCAGCTCAGACCGGGGTTTAAGCTCAGCACGAGCTTTCTTT. The variable domain in full, completed from reference TRBV7-8 and TRBJ1-1, reads GAGVSQSPRYKVAKRGQDVALRCDPISGHVSLFWYQQALGQGPEFLTYFQNEAQLDKSGLPSDRFFAERPEGSVSTLKIQRTQQEDSAVYLCASSSDRGLSSARAFFGQGTRLTVV.

The rearrangement uses TRBV6-1 and TRBJ2-1, with TRBD2 matching 9 bases. CDR1 MNHNS and CDR2 SASEGT come from the germline V gene. This CDR3 spans 18 amino acids. Germline trimming cut 7 bases from V and 7 bases from J; bases unmatched to any gene: 20. CDR3 nucleotides: TGTGCCAGCAACTCCTTGACTTCCTATCTGCGGGAGGGAAATGAGCAGTTCTTC. Protein product: CASNSLTSYLREGNEQFF.

The chain is built from TRBV20-1 and TRBJ1-1, with D uncertain. Germline loops: CDR1 DFQATT, CDR2 SNEGSKA (reference sequence). V was trimmed by 5 bases and J by 0 bases, leaving 7 bases between them. The CDR3 totals 12 residues. The CDR3 sequence is CSAPSLNTEAFF. As DNA, the CDR3 is TGCAGTGCTCCGAGCTTGAACACTGAAGCTTTCTTT.

The V call is TRBV5-4, the J call TRBJ1-1, with D perhaps TRBD1 (5 bases). Trimming pared 4 bases from V and 0 bases from J, leaving 13 bases between. This CDR3 is 15 amino acids long. CDR1 is SGHNT and CDR2 is YYREEE in the germline V gene (reference sequence). CDR3 sequence (DNA): TGTGCCAGCAGCCCGGCCGGGGCCATGAACACTGAAGCTTTCTTT. Translation: CASSPAGAMNTEAFF.

This clonotype appeared once. This chain uses TRBV13 with TRBJ2-1; 7 nucleotides agree with TRBD1. The V and J ends lost 6 bases and 13 bases, in that order; junction bases with no gene match: 21. From germline, CDR1 is PRHDT and CDR2 FYEKMQ (reference sequence). This CDR3 contains 16 residues. The CDR3 reads CASSSRQGRDQETQFF. The CDR3 DNA sequence: TGTGCCAGCAGTTCCAGACAGGGAAGGGACCAAGAGACCCAGTTCTTC.

J is TRBJ1-6 and V is TRBV5-1; 11 nucleotides line up with TRBD1. CDR1 SGHRS and CDR2 YFSETQ come from the germline V gene. J was trimmed by 8 bases and V by 7 bases; bases with no gene match: 8. The CDR3 spans 15 residues. The CDR3 sequence: CASRSGQGADSPLHF. CDR3 bases: TGCGCCAGCCGTTCAGGACAGGGGGCCGATTCACCCCTCCACTTT.

This clonotype has a handful of counts. V and J are TRBV2 and TRBJ2-7; weak D call: TRBD1 (5 bases). This CDR3 has 12 amino acids. Germline CDR1 and CDR2: SNHLY and FYNNEI. The V end was cut by 10 bases, the J end by 2 bases, with 12 bases between. In DNA, the CDR3 is TGTGCCACCCGGATAGGGGCCTACGAGCAGTACTTC. Amino acid sequence: CATRIGAYEQYF.

This clonotype appeared a few times. The V gene is TRBV11-3, the J gene TRBJ2-5; tentative D call: TRBD1 (6 bases). The ends were cut back, 5 bases at V and 3 bases at J, with 16 bases in the middle. The CDR3 has 15 amino acids. Germline assignment: CDR1 SGHNT and CDR2 YENEEA. The CDR3 loop is CASSLISDRKETQYF. In DNA, the CDR3 is TGTGCCAGCAGCCTAATCTCCGACAGGAAAGAGACCCAGTACTTC.

V is TRBV11-2 and J is TRBJ2-7; possibly TRBD1 for D (5 bases). The CDR3 length is 16 residues. Looked up from germline, CDR1 is SGHAT and CDR2 is FQNNGV. V shed 0 bases and J shed 0 bases, with 12 bases lying between them. The CDR3 loop is CASSLEGQDLSYEQYF. CDR3 sequence (DNA): TGTGCCAGCAGCTTAGAGGGGCAGGACCTCTCCTACGAGCAGTACTTC.

At least ten counts were recorded for this clonotype. The V and J genes are TRBV7-2 and TRBJ1-6, with 10 bases fitting TRBD1. The trim removed 6 bases at V and 8 bases at J, leaving 7 bases unmatched. The CDR3 totals 15 residues. Germline values: CDR1 SGHTA, CDR2 FQGNSA. The CDR3 region is CASRAGTGVYSPLHF. In nucleotides, the CDR3 is TGTGCCAGCAGGGCCGGGACAGGGGTATATTCACCCCTCCACTTT. The full variable domain, completed using reference TRBV7-2 and TRBJ1-6, is GAGVSQSPSNKVTEKGKDVELRCDPISGHTALYWYRQSLGQGLEFLIYFQGNSAPDKSGLPSDRFSAERTGGSVSTLTIQRTQQEDSAVYLCASRAGTGVYSPLHFGNGTRLTVT.

This chain uses TRBV6-1 with TRBJ1-3; 7 bases agree with TRBD1. The CDR3 contains 15 residues. Germline V gene sequence: CDR1 MNHNS, CDR2 SASEGT. V lost 7 bases, J lost 0 bases, and 6 bases stayed unmatched. This CDR3 is CASKTDRSSGNTIYF. The CDR3 DNA reads as TGTGCCAGCAAGACGGACAGGTCCTCTGGAAACACCATATATTTT.

This clonotype was seen a handful of times. V usage is TRBV20-1 and J usage is TRBJ2-1; TRBD2 matches 11 bases. With V trimmed by 6 bases and J by 5 bases, 6 bases remained unmatched. This CDR3 has 14 amino acids. Germline CDR1 is DFQATT and CDR2 is SNEGSKA (reference sequence). CDR3 nucleotides: TGCAGTGCCCTGGGACTAGCGGTGGACAATGAGCAGTTCTTC. This encodes CSALGLAVDNEQFF.

The rearrangement links TRBV9 to TRBJ2-1; either TRBD1 or TRBD2 may fit D (5 bases each). Trimming pared 0 bases from V and 0 bases from J, leaving 13 bases between. Germline V gene data show CDR1 as SGDLS and CDR2 as YYNGEE. The CDR3 runs 17 residues. The CDR3 nucleotides read TGTGCCAGCAGCGTAGCGGGGCCGCCCCGCTCCTACAATGAGCAGTTCTTC. Translation: CASSVAGPPRSYNEQFF. The complete variable domain, with remaining parts taken from reference TRBV9 and TRBJ2-1, reads DSGVTQTPKHLITATGQRVTLRCSPRSGDLSVYWYQQSLDQGLQFLIQYYNGEERAKGNILERFSAQQFPDLHSELNLSSLELGDSALYFCASSVAGPPRSYNEQFFGPGTRLTVL.

Remarks on this clonotype: The junction and the germline gene differ at one end; a read error may be behind it. This sequence joins TRBV6-2 or TRBV6-3 and TRBJ2-7; 9 nucleotides align to TRBD1. The CDR3 totals 15 residues. Germline loops: CDR1 MNHEY, CDR2 SVGEGT. The CDR3 region is CASSDPGTGTYEQYF. As DNA, the CDR3 is TGCGCCAGCAGTGATCCCGGGACAGGGACCTACGAGCAGTACTTC.